These T cell receptor beta chains were read from a single sample in a study of T-cell reconstitution after alpha-beta-depleted transplantation in children. TCRdb re-called the PCR reads through MiXCR, storing one row per CDR3 protein. The repertoire holds about 240,000 distinct CDR3 sequences, with around 13% as singletons. The input for sequencing was PBMCs from the stem cell graft donor, taken from the stem cell graft. Source of these receptors: a human donor who donated a stem cell graft to a child with acute lymphoblastic leukemia. The CDR3 runs from the conserved cysteine through the conserved F or W.

>TRBV7-9
CASSFGRGLSGANVLTF
>TRBV6-1
CASSRDRELWLADTQYF
>TRBV20-1
CSARGTRENSPLHF
>TRBV30
CAGGTSRNTGELFF
>TRBV3-1
CASSQEVLAGPLF
>TRBV5-1
CASSLDGTRSDEQFF
>TRBV7-2
CASTYRRGNTEAFF
>TRBV5-1
CASSLDRGTNYGYTF
>TRBV4-2
CASSQQAGGGTDTQYF
>TRBV19
CASSSSGFANTGELFF
>TRBV27
CASSLLVGGPSSYNSPLHF
>TRBV27
CASSPRQGGEKLFF
>TRBV30
CAWGGYNEQFF
>TRBV30
CAWSVRTAFTGTEAFF
>TRBV11-2
CASNSAGVGADTQYF
>TRBV20-1
CSAREATARPGAQYF
>TRBV11-2
CASSPQGHEQYF
>TRBV28
CASSIERDSFTDTQYF
>TRBV29-1
CSVEGREGSYNEQFF
>TRBV7-2
CASSLTGAGGRNEQFF
>TRBV5-1
CASSLKPENSPLHF
>TRBV7-3
CASSPLAGGRTDTQYF
>TRBV7-9
CASSLTRVEKLFF
>TRBV6-1
CASSIRNTEAFF
>TRBV6-2/TRBV6-3
CASSYSRQVEERGQAFF
>TRBV10-3
CAISESSGWGNYGYTF
>TRBV12-5
CASGLGDHEQYF
>TRBV6-1
CASSEYGMRGGSPYEQYF
>TRBV25-1
CASSQRAILMNTEAFF
>TRBV5-5
CASSPVGAGELFF
>TRBV27
CASRAPGTRSDTQYF
>TRBV7-2
CASSLAGALQSSYNEQFF
>TRBV12-3/TRBV12-4
CASSTTGTTYEQYF
>TRBV7-2
CASSHGQAGETQYF
>TRBV4-3
CASSQEEGGSYEQYF
>TRBV2
CASSPQWVRDSPLHF
>TRBV18
CASSPPGGAKGNTIYF
>TRBV20-1
CSAPPDTSSYNEQFF
>TRBV5-1
CASSLGTGESPLHF
>TRBV27
CASSWTGGYPYEQYF